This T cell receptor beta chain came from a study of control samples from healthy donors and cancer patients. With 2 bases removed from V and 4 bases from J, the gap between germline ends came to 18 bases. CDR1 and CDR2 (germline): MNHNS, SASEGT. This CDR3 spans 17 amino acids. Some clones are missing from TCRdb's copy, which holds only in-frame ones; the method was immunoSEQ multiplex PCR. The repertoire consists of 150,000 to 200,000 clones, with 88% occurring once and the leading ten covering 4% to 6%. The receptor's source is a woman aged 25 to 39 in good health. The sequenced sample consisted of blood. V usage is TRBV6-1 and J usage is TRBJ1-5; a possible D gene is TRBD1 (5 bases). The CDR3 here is CASSEKVLGNRNQPQHF. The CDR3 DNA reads TGTGCCAGCAGTGAAAAAGTTTTGGGAAACAGGAATCAGCCCCAGCATTTT.